This entry lists 10 T cell receptor beta chains sequenced from one sample in a study of blood T cell repertoires in COVID-19. Assay used: immunoSEQ multiplex PCR; TCRdb lists only in-frame clones, some missing. The profile shows 150,000 to 190,000 clones, 85% to 90% of them singletons. Sequenced sample: peripheral blood. Receptor source: a woman in her thirties or forties with acute or convalescent COVID-19.

This clone appeared a few times. J is TRBJ2-1 and V is TRBV4-2; 8 positions match TRBD1. In germline, CDR1 is LGHNA, CDR2 YNFKEQ. This CDR3 is built from 16 residues. V lost 0 bases and J lost 8; bases outside the gene matches: 9. Here the CDR3 DNA reads TGTGCCAGCAGCCAAGACGGGGGACAGGCTTCCGATGAGCAGTTCTTC. This codes for CASSQDGGQASDEQFF.

The rearrangement joins TRBV5-1 to TRBJ2-1; TRBD1 matches 7 bases. V shed 0 bases, J shed 1 base, and the junction held 1 base outside the gene matches. Germline assignment: CDR1 SGHRS and CDR2 YFSETQ. The CDR3 loop spans 15 amino acids. The CDR3 loop is CASSLGQGSYNEQFF. The CDR3, as DNA: TGCGCCAGCAGCTTGGGACAGGGTTCCTACAATGAGCAGTTCTTC.

This clone is a singleton in its sample. This CDR3 is CASSSRQGTDTQYF. In DNA form, the CDR3 reads TGTGCCAGCAGCTCCCGACAGGGAACAGATACGCAGTATTTT. The V gene is TRBV5-4, the J gene TRBJ2-3, with 7 bases matching TRBD1. The CDR3 consists of 14 residues. J lost 3 bases, V lost 3 bases, and 4 bases had no gene match. CDR1 is SGHNT, CDR2 YYREEE, per germline (reference sequence). The variable domain in full, with the rest retrieved from reference TRBV5-4 and TRBJ2-3, is ETGVTQSPTHLIKTRGQQVTLRCSSQSGHNTVSWYQQALGQGPQFIFQYYREEENGRGNFPPRFSGLQFPNYSSELNVNALELDDSALYLCASSSRQGTDTQYFGPGTRLTVL.

The V call is TRBV5-5, the J call TRBJ1-4, with D perhaps matching TRBD1 (5 bases). Trimming shortened V by 1 base and J by 6 bases, and 19 bases separated the two germline ends. This CDR3 is built from 17 residues. Germline values: CDR1 SGHKS, CDR2 YYEKEE (reference sequence). The CDR3 DNA reads TGTGCCAGCAGCTTGAGGTTGAATTGGGGGGGACATGAAAAACTGTTTTTT. It yields the protein CASSLRLNWGGHEKLFF.

This clone was observed a few times. The chain carries TRBV7-9 and TRBJ1-1; maybe TRBD1 (6 bases). The CDR3 consists of 14 residues. Per the germline V gene, CDR1 is SEHNR and CDR2 is FQNEAQ (reference sequence). Trimming left V 1 base short and J 0 bases short, with 6 bases between. The CDR3 spells CASSLGTVNTEAFF. CDR3 sequence (DNA): TGTGCCAGCAGCTTAGGGACAGTGAACACTGAAGCTTTCTTT. Based on the CDR3 plus reference TRBV7-9 and TRBJ1-1, the full variable domain is DTGVSQNPRHKITKRGQNVTFRCDPISEHNRLYWYRQTLGQGPEFLTYFQNEAQLEKSRLLSDRFSAERPKGSFSTLEIQRTEQGDSAMYLCASSLGTVNTEAFFGQGTRLTVV.

The chain carries TRBV6-5 and TRBJ1-3, with D perhaps TRBD1 (6 bases). V dropped 7 bases and J dropped 0 bases, with 13 bases sitting between them. The CDR3 is 15 amino acids. Germline values: CDR1 MNHEY, CDR2 SVGAGI. CDR3 loop: CASTRDIGSGNTIYF. The CDR3 DNA follows: TGTGCCAGCACCCGGGACATAGGCTCTGGAAACACCATATATTTT.

The CDR3 loop is CASSLQVVTLHF. The CDR3 DNA follows: TGTGCCAGCAGTCTCCAAGTAGTAACCCTCCACTTT. V and J are TRBV6-5 and TRBJ1-6; D ambiguous. The CDR3 has 12 amino acids. The germline gives CDR1 MNHEY, CDR2 SVGAGI. Trimming cost V 5 bases and J 14 bases, with 13 bases left between them.

This chain joins TRBV13 and TRBJ2-3; 9 positions match TRBD1. The junction had 3 bases not matched to a gene; V was cut back by 5 bases and J by 3 bases. Germline CDR1 PRHDT, CDR2 FYEKMQ (reference sequence). The CDR3 length is 14 residues. In DNA, the CDR3 is TGTGCCAGCAGCACCGACAGGGGGACAGATACGCAGTATTTT. It encodes CASSTDRGTDTQYF.

The CDR3 here is CASSLPTSTGTSGGWDTQYF. The CDR3 bases are TGTGCCAGCAGTTTACCCACTTCGACCGGGACTAGCGGGGGTTGGGATACGCAGTATTTT. The chain carries TRBV28 and TRBJ2-3, with 14 bases matching TRBD2. Germline values: CDR1 MDHEN, CDR2 SYDVKM. The CDR3 extends over 20 amino acids. The V gene end was trimmed by 2 bases and the J gene end by 6 bases; junction bases not matched to a gene: 16.

This chain joins TRBV9 and TRBJ2-3, with TRBD2 matching over 8 bases. This CDR3 has 17 amino acids. The germline V gene encodes CDR1 SGDLS and CDR2 YYNGEE. Germline trimming cut 4 bases from V and 4 bases from J; bases unmatched to any gene: 14. The CDR3 region is CASSRTSGRREPDTQYF. CDR3 coding DNA: TGTGCCAGCAGCCGAACTAGCGGTCGACGAGAGCCAGATACGCAGTATTTT.